This T cell receptor beta chain derives from a study of blood T cell repertoires in COVID-19. Study context: Donors in the United States, Italy and Spain gave samples during acute or convalescent COVID-19.

Here immunoSEQ multiplex PCR was the method, and the copy in TCRdb shows in-frame clones only, minus some. In the table there are over 90,000 clones, more than 70% of which are singletons. Germline V gives CDR1 SGHAT, CDR2 FQNNGV. With V trimmed by 4 bases and J by 10 bases, 8 bases remained unmatched. CDR3 length equals 14 residues. Specimen: peripheral blood. The receptor was isolated from a woman in her sixties in a cohort sampled during active or convalescent COVID-19. The J gene is TRBJ2-1, the V gene TRBV11-2; 9 bases are a match to TRBD2. CDR3 amino acids: CASSSQIGTSEQFF. CDR3 nucleotides: TGTGCCAGCAGCTCGCAAATTGGGACTAGCGAGCAGTTCTTC. Filled out from reference TRBV11-2 and TRBJ2-1, the complete variable domain reads EAGVAQSPRYKIIEKRQSVAFWCNPISGHATLYWYQQILGQGPKLLIQFQNNGVVDDSQLPKDRFSAERLKGVDSTLKIQPAKLEDSAVYLCASSSQIGTSEQFFGPGTRLTVL.